This T cell receptor (beta chain) was identified during a study of CD8+ T cells in alopecia areata. Investigators isolated RNA and reverse transcribed it into cDNA to act as the sequencing template. Sequencing was performed with immunoSEQ multiplex PCR; in TCRdb, only in-frame clones are kept and a portion is missing. The table has 200,000 or so clones, over 45% seen once; the top ten hold 5.5% to 6%. The study, taken as a whole, reports: In scalp and blood, many expanded lesional clones persisted during tofacitinib. Whereas mice showed it more clearly, TCR sharing across patients was murkier, possibly because of HLA. It was lesional scalp, especially alopecia totalis/universalis, that showed higher clonality than normal scalp.

Remarks on this clone: Its specificity is unknown.

Treatment given: oral pan-JAK inhibitor, 5-10 mg twice daily. In germline, CDR1 is SQVTM, CDR2 ANQGSEA. This CDR3 contains 14 residues. V dropped 7 bases and J dropped 0 bases, with 14 bases sitting between them. V is TRBV29-1 and J is TRBJ2-3, with a possible D match to TRBD1 (6 bases). The sequenced sample was CD4+ T cells sorted from blood, obtained at week 24, from a patient treated with tofacitinib. The receptor's source is a human donor with alopecia areata. CDR3 DNA sequence: TGCAGCGGGAGCACAGGGCGGAGCACAGATACGCAGTATTTT. Amino acid sequence: CSGSTGRSTDTQYF.